This is a list of T cell receptor beta chains from one sample in a study of OX40 agonist ivuxolimab in advanced cancers. TCRdb keeps only in-frame clones here, not all; method: immunoSEQ multiplex PCR. The sample records 40,000 or so clones, roughly four fifths being singletons. The sequenced sample was CD4+ or CD8+ T cells sorted from blood, obtained in a trial of the OX40 agonist ivuxolimab. The origin of the receptors is an adult with an advanced solid tumor such as melanoma, head and neck, liver or kidney cancer. Both conserved end residues are part of each CDR3. Fields, in order: V gene, D gene, clone size, J gene, CDR3 protein, CDR3 DNA. D genes are given only for firm matches. Rows give clone size only sometimes, using once, few, many, or a class for an expanded clone.

>TRBV4-2|NA|NA|TRBJ1-3
CASSQDKGNTIYF
TGTGCCAGCAGCCAAGATAAAGGAAACACCATATATTTT
>TRBV6-6|NA|NA|TRBJ1-4
CASTPRGGSNEKLFF
TGTGCCAGCACCCCCCGGGGGGGGTCTAATGAAAAACTGTTTTTT
>TRBV19|NA|NA|TRBJ2-3
CASSIGTDTQYF
TGTGCCAGTAGTATTGGCACAGATACGCAGTATTTT
>TRBV4-1|NA|NA|TRBJ1-5
CASSPGTRGAGQPQHF
TGCGCCAGCAGCCCAGGGACCCGGGGGGCGGGTCAGCCCCAGCATTTT
>TRBV7-2|TRBD1|NA|TRBJ2-5
CASSQDRWETQYF
TGTGCCAGCAGCCAGGACAGGTGGGAGACCCAGTACTTC
>TRBV7-3|TRBD2|once|TRBJ2-5
CASSLMGSGMETQYF
TGTGCCAGCAGCTTAATGGGTAGCGGGATGGAGACCCAGTACTTC
>TRBV10-2|NA|once|TRBJ1-1
CASSELGGYTEAFF
TGCGCCAGCAGTGAGTTGGGGGGCTACACTGAAGCTTTCTTT
>TRBV7-6|NA|NA|TRBJ2-3
CASSMTPDTQYF
TGTGCCAGCAGCATGACCCCAGATACGCAGTATTTT
>TRBV30|NA|NA|TRBJ1-4
CAWSVLEELFF
TGTGCCTGGAGTGTACTGGAGGAACTGTTTTTT
>TRBV28|NA|once|TRBJ2-2
CASRRTAGELFF
TGTGCCAGCAGAAGGACGGCCGGGGAGCTGTTTTTT
>TRBV4-3|TRBD2|once|TRBJ2-2
CASSREGNTGELFF
TGCGCCAGCAGCCGGGAGGGGAACACCGGGGAGCTGTTTTTT
>TRBV5-1|TRBD2|NA|TRBJ2-3
CASSGSGRADTQYF
TGCGCCAGCAGCGGTAGCGGGAGGGCAGATACGCAGTATTTT
>TRBV27|TRBD1|NA|TRBJ2-7
CASRSPGQGAYEQYF
TGTGCCAGCAGGTCTCCGGGACAGGGGGCGTACGAGCAGTACTTC
>TRBV6-5|NA|NA|TRBJ1-3
CASSSLTGNTIYF
TGTGCCAGCAGTTCCCTAACCGGAAACACCATATATTTT
>TRBV2|TRBD1|NA|TRBJ2-1
CASSRGLNEQFF
TGTGCCAGCAGCAGGGGGCTAAATGAGCAGTTCTTC
>TRBV7-3|TRBD2|few|TRBJ2-2
CASSPTSGGLANTGELFF
TGTGCCAGCAGTCCAACTAGCGGGGGCCTCGCGAACACCGGGGAGCTGTTTTTT
>TRBV14|TRBD2|NA|TRBJ2-1
CASSQGLAGGPSEQFF
TGTGCCAGCAGCCAAGGACTAGCGGGAGGGCCTAGTGAGCAGTTCTTC
>TRBV7-3|TRBD2|NA|TRBJ2-1
CASSPTSGNEQFF
TGTGCCAGCAGTCCGACTAGCGGGAATGAGCAGTTCTTC
>TRBV11-2|NA|NA|TRBJ1-3
CASSLSGSGNTIYF
TGTGCCAGCAGCTTAAGCGGATCCGGAAACACCATATATTTT
>TRBV28|NA|few|TRBJ1-5
CASSLDGNQPQHF
TGTGCCAGCAGTCTTGACGGCAATCAGCCCCAGCATTTT
>TRBV7-9|NA|NA|TRBJ1-4
CASSLAVSEKLFF
TGTGCCAGCAGCTTAGCGGTGTCCGAAAAACTGTTTTTT
>TRBV5-1|NA|NA|TRBJ2-5
CASSLVPGQQETQYF
TGCGCCAGCAGCTTGGTTCCGGGACAACAAGAGACCCAGTACTTC
>TRBV5-5|NA|NA|TRBJ2-5
CASSLGTLRGETQYF
TGTGCCAGCAGCTTGGGTACCCTACGGGGAGAGACCCAGTACTTC
>TRBV6-6|TRBD1|NA|TRBJ1-6
CASSYTGGNSPLHF
TGTGCCAGCAGCTATACAGGGGGCAATTCACCCCTCCACTTT
>TRBV6-6|NA|NA|TRBJ1-3
CASRESSGNTIYF
TGTGCCAGCAGGGAATCCTCTGGAAACACCATATATTTT
>TRBV6-1|TRBD1|NA|TRBJ1-6
CASSASTGGNSPLHF
TGTGCCAGCAGCGCGTCGACAGGGGGGAATTCACCCCTCCACTTT
>TRBV6-1|TRBD1|NA|TRBJ1-5
CASRTGEGQPQHF
TGTGCCAGCAGGACAGGGGAAGGGCAGCCCCAGCATTTT
>TRBV6-6|NA|NA|TRBJ1-6
CASSPGINSPLHF
TGTGCCAGCAGTCCAGGGATTAATTCACCCCTCCACTTT
>TRBV9|NA|NA|TRBJ2-2
CASSLRGRGSNTGELFF
TGTGCCAGCAGCCTCCGAGGGCGCGGATCGAACACCGGGGAGCTGTTTTTT
>TRBV19|NA|NA|TRBJ1-5
CASRDKGPGKRGNQPQHF
TGTGCCAGTAGGGATAAGGGACCGGGGAAGAGAGGCAATCAGCCCCAGCATTTT
>TRBV15|NA|NA|TRBJ1-6
CATSPRTENSPLHF
TGTGCCACCAGCCCCCGGACAGAGAATTCACCCCTCCACTTT
>TRBV7-3|TRBD2|NA|TRBJ2-1
CASRQAGGRNEQFF
TGTGCCAGCAGACAAGCGGGAGGGCGAAATGAGCAGTTCTTC
>TRBV6-1|NA|NA|TRBJ1-5
CASGASVIQPQHF
TGTGCCAGCGGGGCTTCGGTTATACAGCCCCAGCATTTT
>TRBV18|NA|NA|TRBJ1-1
CASSPGSRTEAFF
TGTGCCAGCTCACCCGGGAGTCGGACTGAAGCTTTCTTT
>TRBV20-1|NA|once|TRBJ2-1
CSATDNHEQFF
TGCAGTGCTACAGATAACCATGAGCAGTTCTTC
>TRBV29-1|NA|NA|TRBJ2-4
CSVELGQGGDIQYF
TGCAGCGTTGAACTCGGACAGGGAGGGGACATTCAGTACTTC
>TRBV30|TRBD1|NA|TRBJ1-5
CAWIGTGVRNQPQHF
TGTGCCTGGATTGGGACAGGGGTCCGCAATCAGCCCCAGCATTTT
>TRBV7-3|NA|NA|TRBJ2-3
CASIEGGDTQYF
TGTGCCAGCATAGAGGGGGGCGATACGCAGTATTTT
>TRBV11-2|NA|NA|TRBJ2-5
CASSLGGSVKTQYF
TGTGCCAGCAGCTTAGGAGGGTCGGTGAAGACCCAGTACTTC
>TRBV9|TRBD2|NA|TRBJ2-7
CASSVSGGRDEQYF
TGTGCCAGCAGCGTTAGCGGGGGACGGGACGAGCAGTACTTC
>TRBV28|NA|few|TRBJ2-7
CASSLQGKQYF
TGTGCCAGCAGTTTGCAGGGAAAGCAGTACTTC
>TRBV6-1|NA|NA|TRBJ1-2
CASSEGEGSMRGYTF
TGTGCCAGCAGTGAAGGGGAGGGATCAATGAGGGGCTACACCTTC
>TRBV5-1|TRBD1|NA|TRBJ2-5
CASSNDRGRFISETQYF
TGCGCCAGCAGCAATGACAGGGGGCGATTTATATCAGAGACCCAGTACTTC
>TRBV7-7|NA|NA|TRBJ2-7
CASSLALSSYEQYF
TGTGCTAGCAGCTTAGCGCTAAGTTCCTACGAGCAGTACTTC
>TRBV9|NA|NA|TRBJ1-3
CASSVVGSGNTIYF
TGTGCCAGCAGCGTAGTGGGTTCTGGAAACACCATATATTTT
>TRBV28|NA|NA|TRBJ1-1
CASSLSGARTEAFF
TGTGCCAGCAGTTTATCAGGGGCACGCACTGAAGCTTTCTTT
>TRBV19|TRBD1|NA|TRBJ1-2
CASSPGQAGNYGYTF
TGTGCCAGTAGTCCCGGACAGGCTGGAAACTATGGCTACACCTTC
>TRBV2|NA|NA|TRBJ1-5
CASSEAPGNSNQPQHF
TGTGCCAGCAGTGAAGCGCCGGGGAATAGCAATCAGCCCCAGCATTTT
>TRBV7-6|TRBD2|NA|TRBJ2-2
CASSFGTSTGELFF
TGTGCCAGCAGCTTTGGGACTAGTACCGGGGAGCTGTTTTTT
>TRBV28|TRBD2|NA|TRBJ2-5
CASRLAGVETQYF
TGTGCCAGCAGACTAGCGGGAGTCGAGACCCAGTACTTC
>TRBV9|TRBD1|NA|TRBJ2-5
CASNRDAGTGGKTQYF
TGTGCCAGCAACAGAGACGCCGGGACAGGGGGCAAGACCCAGTACTTC
>TRBV28|TRBD1|few|TRBJ2-7
CASSGTGGDEQYF
TGTGCCAGCAGTGGGACAGGGGGCGATGAGCAGTACTTC
>TRBV6-5|NA|NA|TRBJ2-1
CASSEKWRNEQFF
TGTGCCAGCAGTGAGAAATGGAGGAATGAGCAGTTCTTC
>TRBV7-9|TRBD1|NA|TRBJ2-1
CASSLLRDSSYNEQFF
TGTGCCAGCAGCTTATTGAGGGACAGCTCCTACAATGAGCAGTTCTTC